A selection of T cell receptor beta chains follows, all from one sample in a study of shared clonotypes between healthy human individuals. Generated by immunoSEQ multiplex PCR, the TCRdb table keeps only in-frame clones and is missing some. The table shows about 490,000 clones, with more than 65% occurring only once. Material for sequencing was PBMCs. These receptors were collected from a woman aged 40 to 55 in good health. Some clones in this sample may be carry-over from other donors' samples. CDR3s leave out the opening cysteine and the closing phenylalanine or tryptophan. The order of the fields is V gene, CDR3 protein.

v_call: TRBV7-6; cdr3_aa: ASRLQGVGGTGELF
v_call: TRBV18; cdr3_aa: ASSPITTGEQY
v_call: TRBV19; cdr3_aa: ASSKRDGNQPQH
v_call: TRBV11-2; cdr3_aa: ASSPGLAGDTQY
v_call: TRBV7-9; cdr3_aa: ASSFWGARDEKLF
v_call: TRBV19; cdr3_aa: ASSPGYYNEQF
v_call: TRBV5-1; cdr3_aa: ASSLDSQTGRNEKLF
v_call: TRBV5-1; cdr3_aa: ASSWGLAAFETQY
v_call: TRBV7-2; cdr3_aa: ASSPGTGGWDNEQF
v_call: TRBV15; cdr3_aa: ATSRGSGRYEQY
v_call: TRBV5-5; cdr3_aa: ASSLRQGLGETQY
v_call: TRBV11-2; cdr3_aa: ASSLASHRNTGELF
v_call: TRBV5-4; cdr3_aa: ASSRESGELF
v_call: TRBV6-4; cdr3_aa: ASSATRNTGELF
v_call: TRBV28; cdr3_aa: ASSRVDRDHQPQH
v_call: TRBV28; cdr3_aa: ASSRQGVVGGYT
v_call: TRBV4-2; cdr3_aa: ASSRGLLNTEAF
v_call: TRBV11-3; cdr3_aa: ASSLGLADTAHEQY
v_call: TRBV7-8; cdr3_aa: ASSPFNQPQH
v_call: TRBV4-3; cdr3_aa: ASSQDGRATDTQY